The 28 T cell receptor beta chains below come from one sample, sequenced in a study of blood T cell repertoires in COVID-19. Sequencing used immunoSEQ multiplex PCR; TCRdb keeps in-frame clones, though not all of them. In the table there are around 97,000 clones, 80% to 90% of which are singletons. The sequencing input was peripheral blood. The receptors derive from a human donor in a cohort sampled during active COVID-19.

The chain links TRBV7-9 to TRBJ1-1; 7 bases fit TRBD1. The V segment lost 5 bases and the J segment 2 bases; nucleotides outside the gene matches: 5. The CDR3 has 14 residues. Germline CDR1 reads SEHNR; CDR2 reads FQNEAQ (reference sequence). CDR3 amino acids: CASSLQGPNTEAFF. The CDR3 DNA sequence: TGTGCCAGCAGCCTACAGGGGCCCAACACTGAAGCTTTCTTT.

The chain links TRBV10-2 to TRBJ2-3; 12 bases align to TRBD2. CDR3 length: 20 residues. The V and J ends lost 2 bases and 2 bases, in that order; junction bases with no gene match: 14. Germline-derived CDR1 and CDR2 are WSHSY and SAAADI. CDR3 sequence reads: CASSEPHPGLAGFSTDTQYF. CDR3 nucleotides: TGCGCCAGCAGTGAGCCTCATCCGGGACTAGCGGGTTTCTCCACAGATACGCAGTATTTT.

This clone appeared once. The rearrangement links TRBV20-1 to TRBJ1-5; 9 bases agree with TRBD1. The CDR3 sequence is 13 residues long. Germline V lookup: CDR1 DFQATT, CDR2 SNEGSKA (reference sequence). J was trimmed by 7 bases and V by 3 bases; bases with no gene match: 4. CDR3 nucleotide sequence: TGCAGTGCTAGTGGGACAGGGAAGCAGCCCCAGCATTTT. Protein product: CSASGTGKQPQHF.

This clone was detected once. The chain employs TRBV5-5 and TRBJ1-5; D might be TRBD1 (5 bases). The CDR3 loop spans 15 amino acids. V lost 4 bases and J 4 bases, leaving 15 bases between the germline ends. Germline V gene lookup returns CDR1 SGHKS and CDR2 YYEKEE (reference sequence). The CDR3: CASSPTDGGNQPQHF. DNA of the CDR3: TGTGCCAGCAGCCCGACGGATGGGGGGAATCAGCCCCAGCATTTT.

The rearrangement joins TRBV3-1 (or the pseudogene TRBV3-2) to TRBJ1-3, with D perhaps TRBD1 (5 bases). The germline CDR1 and CDR2 sequences are LGHDT and YNNKEL (reference sequence). Deletions cut 1 base from V and 2 bases from J, with 12 bases between. The CDR3 contains 16 residues. The CDR3 spells CASSQGGEGPGNTIYF. DNA for the CDR3: TGTGCCAGCAGCCAAGGGGGGGAGGGCCCTGGAAACACCATATATTTT.

This chain joins TRBV7-9 and TRBJ2-6; 9 bases fit TRBD2. Trimming at V came to 4 bases and at J to 0 bases, leaving 7 bases not matched to a gene. This CDR3 has 18 residues. The germline V gene has CDR1 SEHNR and CDR2 FQNEAQ (reference sequence). The CDR3 reads CASSSAGTSFSGANVLTF. DNA of the CDR3: TGTGCCAGCAGCTCGGCCGGGACTAGCTTCTCTGGGGCCAACGTCCTGACTTTC.

The chain is built from TRBV16 and TRBJ1-5, with 9 bases identical to TRBD1. The germline V gene encodes CDR1 KGHSY and CDR2 FQNENV. V dropped 1 base and J dropped 2; count of bases not matched to a gene: 0. The CDR3 covers 15 residues. The CDR3 DNA is TGTGCCAGCAGCCAATGGACAGGGGGCAATCAGCCCCAGCATTTT. Encoded protein: CASSQWTGGNQPQHF.

This clone appeared once. This rearrangement joins TRBV10-3 to TRBJ1-1; TRBD1 might be the D (5 bases). V lost 3 bases and J 2 bases, leaving 10 bases between the germline ends. The germline gives CDR1 ENHRY, CDR2 SYGVKD. The CDR3 runs 14 residues. CDR3 loop: CAISDPGTNTEAFF. Here the CDR3 DNA reads TGTGCCATCAGTGACCCCGGGACTAACACTGAAGCTTTCTTT.

The rearrangement uses TRBV6-2 or TRBV6-3 and TRBJ2-1, with TRBD1 matching 12 bases. Trimming at V came to 4 bases and at J to 9 bases, leaving 4 bases not matched to a gene. The CDR3 loop spans 14 amino acids. Germline lookup yields CDR1 MNHEY and CDR2 SVGEGT. CDR3 protein: CASSFPGQGAEQFF. The DNA of the CDR3 is TGTGCCAGCAGTTTCCCGGGACAGGGGGCTGAGCAGTTCTTC.

The chain combines TRBV5-1 with TRBJ2-1, with 8 nucleotides matching TRBD1. This CDR3 has 15 amino acids. Looked up from germline, CDR1 is SGHRS and CDR2 is YFSETQ. The V segment lost 4 bases and the J segment 6 bases; nucleotides outside the gene matches: 9. The DNA for the CDR3 is TGCGCCAGCAGCGCCGCCGGGACAGGACCCAATGAGCAGTTCTTC. This codes for CASSAAGTGPNEQFF.

The chain employs TRBV9 and TRBJ2-5; tentatively, D is TRBD2 (5 bases). Germline CDR1 SGDLS, CDR2 YYNGEE. The CDR3 is made up of 15 amino acids. V was cut by 0 bases and J by 2 bases, with 11 bases left in between. CDR3 protein: CASSVGSGTQETQYF. CDR3 bases: TGTGCCAGCAGCGTAGGGAGCGGAACGCAAGAGACCCAGTACTTC.

This chain uses TRBV29-1 with TRBJ2-7; D perhaps matches TRBD1 (6 bases). This CDR3 spans 15 amino acids. Trimming took off 5 bases at V and 6 bases at J, with 23 bases between the two ends. Per the germline V gene, CDR1 is SQVTM and CDR2 is ANQGSEA. CDR3 nucleotide sequence: TGCAGCGTTCGAAACCTTAGGGACAACGATCGCGAGCAGTACTTC. Amino acid sequence: CSVRNLRDNDREQYF.

The chain joins TRBV2 to TRBJ1-2; no firm D call. The V and J ends lost 6 bases and 8 bases respectively, with 16 bases between them. CDR1 is SNHLY, CDR2 FYNNEI, per germline. The CDR3 totals 13 residues. Here the CDR3 DNA reads TGTGCCAGCAGGCGAGGCCCCGGGTTGGGCTACACCTTC. It codes for CASRRGPGLGYTF.

This chain links TRBV7-6 with TRBJ2-2; 7 nucleotides line up with TRBD2. The CDR3 contains 14 residues. V shed 10 bases, J shed 3 bases, and the junction held 8 bases outside the gene matches. From germline, CDR1 is SGHVS and CDR2 FNYEAQ. CDR3 region: CAIRRGGDTGELFF. DNA of the CDR3: TGTGCCATTAGAAGGGGAGGGGACACCGGGGAGCTGTTTTTT.

V is TRBV5-4 and J is TRBJ1-4; TRBD1 matches 8 bases. Germline CDR1 is SGHNT and CDR2 is YYREEE (reference sequence). V trimming: 4 bases; J trimming: 5 bases; junction bases outside the gene matches: 7. This CDR3 has 15 residues. DNA of the CDR3: TGTGCCAGCAGCACATCGACAGGGGTAAATGAAAAACTGTTTTTT. Residues: CASSTSTGVNEKLFF.

The V gene is TRBV5-4, the J gene TRBJ1-4, with unresolved D. CDR1 and CDR2 (germline): SGHNT, YYREEE (reference sequence). CDR3 length: 14 amino acids. Trimming cost V 1 base and J 0 bases, with 4 bases left between them. The CDR3: CASSLSATNEKLFF. As DNA, the CDR3 is TGTGCCAGCAGCTTGAGCGCAACTAATGAAAAACTGTTTTTT.

For the CDR3, the DNA is TGTGCCAGCCTCGGTGGGAACACTGAAGCTTTCTTT. This sequence encodes CASLGGNTEAFF. The rearrangement links TRBV4-2 to TRBJ1-1, with no clear D. CDR1 is LGHNA and CDR2 is YNFKEQ in the germline V gene. V shed 8 bases and J shed 1 base, with 8 bases lying between them. The CDR3 spans 12 residues.

In its sample, this clone was seen once. The chain employs TRBV5-1 and TRBJ1-1, with a weak D call TRBD1 (6 bases). CDR3 length equals 16 residues. The germline V gene encodes CDR1 SGHRS and CDR2 YFSETQ. Between the trimmed V and J ends, which lost 3 bases and 5 bases, there was a span of 20 bases. CDR3 sequence: CASSSDPGTTATEAFF. The DNA for the CDR3 is TGCGCCAGCAGCTCGGATCCCGGGACAACGGCAACTGAAGCTTTCTTT. Full variable domain (outside the CDR3, taken from reference TRBV5-1 and TRBJ1-1): KAGVTQTPRYLIKTRGQQVTLSCSPISGHRSVSWYQQTPGQGLQFLFEYFSETQRNKGNFPGRFSGRQFSNSRSEMNVSTLELGDSALYLCASSSDPGTTATEAFFGQGTRLTVV.

This chain links TRBV19 with TRBJ1-2, with unresolved D. The CDR3 has 17 residues. Germline V gene sequence: CDR1 LNHDA, CDR2 SQIVND (reference sequence). The ends were cut back, 3 bases at V and 4 bases at J, with 21 bases in the middle. In DNA, the CDR3 is TGTGCCAGTAGTATGGATACAGTCACCAAAGGACTCTATGGCTACACCTTC. Translation: CASSMDTVTKGLYGYTF.

In its sample, this clone ranks as large. The rearrangement links TRBV12-5 to TRBJ1-2; weak D call: TRBD1 (5 bases). Germline V CDR1 and CDR2: LGHNT, FRNRAP. V shed 1 base and J shed 3 bases, with 12 bases lying between them. The CDR3 is 15 amino acids. The CDR3 spells CASGLASTGYYGYTF. The CDR3 DNA reads TGTGCTAGTGGTTTGGCTTCCACAGGATACTATGGCTACACCTTC.

V is TRBV6-5 and J is TRBJ1-1; 8 bases agree with TRBD1. With 3 bases clipped from V and 6 bases from J, the junction kept 6 bases outside the gene matches. The germline gives CDR1 MNHEY, CDR2 SVGAGI. This CDR3 has 14 residues. CDR3 sequence: CASSYLQGGSEAFF. CDR3 bases: TGTGCCAGCAGTTATCTACAGGGGGGATCTGAAGCTTTCTTT.

The J gene is TRBJ1-2, the V gene TRBV2; TRBD1 matches 7 bases. Germline V gene lookup returns CDR1 SNHLY and CDR2 FYNNEI. This CDR3 is 14 amino acids long. V was pared by 6 bases and J by 4 bases, with 8 bases of the junction left unmatched. CDR3 sequence: CASSPKGDSYGYTF. CDR3 nucleotides: TGTGCCAGCAGCCCAAAGGGGGACAGCTATGGCTACACCTTC.

J is TRBJ2-5 and V is TRBV7-6, with D possibly matching TRBD1 (7 bases). Germline CDR1 reads SGHVS; CDR2 reads FNYEAQ. Trimming removed 6 bases from V and 1 base from J, with 21 bases in between. The CDR3 contains 17 residues. The CDR3, as DNA: TGTGCCAGCAGGGAGGGCAGGGGGGCGAAGGGCCAAGAGACCCAGTACTTC. This codes for CASREGRGAKGQETQYF.

V is TRBV5-1 and J is TRBJ1-1; D not certain. The CDR3 has 15 amino acids. In germline, CDR1 is SGHRS, CDR2 YFSETQ. V lost 0 bases and J lost 0, with 9 bases in between. CDR3: CASSLGTAVNTEAFF. The CDR3 nucleotides are TGCGCCAGCAGCTTGGGCACAGCGGTGAACACTGAAGCTTTCTTT.

The CDR3 DNA reads TGTGCCATCAGCCCCGGGGGGACGGCGGGGCTCGTCAATGAGCAGTTCTTC. Encoded protein: CAISPGGTAGLVNEQFF. The chain links TRBV10-3 to TRBJ2-1, with 7 bases identical to TRBD2. CDR3 length: 17 residues. CDR1 and CDR2 (germline): ENHRY, SYGVKD. V lost 6 bases and J lost 6; bases outside the gene matches: 17.

The J gene is TRBJ2-5, the V gene TRBV7-9, with 8 bases that match TRBD2. This CDR3 region has 14 residues. The germline CDR1 and CDR2 sequences are SEHNR and FQNEAQ (reference sequence). V gave up 4 bases and J gave up 2 bases; unmatched junction bases: 3. The CDR3 DNA reads as TGTGCCAGCAGCTCTACTAGCGGACAAGAGACCCAGTACTTC. It is translated as CASSSTSGQETQYF.

The table lists this clone with a few counts. V gene TRBV5-1 combines with J gene TRBJ1-2; D call uncertain. V lost 0 bases to trimming and J lost 6 bases, with 15 bases between them. In germline, CDR1 is SGHRS, CDR2 YFSETQ. This CDR3 is built from 15 residues. The CDR3 DNA sequence: TGCGCCAGCAGCTTGGACTTGTCGGTTAGAGATGGCTACACCTTC. It encodes CASSLDLSVRDGYTF.

The genes are TRBV6-5 and TRBJ2-3; 8 bases are shared with TRBD1. Germline CDR1 is MNHEY and CDR2 is SVGAGI. The CDR3 spans 13 residues. After removal of 4 bases from V and 3 bases from J, the junction contained 0 bases not matched to a gene. CDR3 loop: CASSWTGTDTQYF. The DNA of the CDR3 is TGTGCCAGCAGTTGGACAGGGACAGATACGCAGTATTTT.